The clone carrying this T cell receptor (beta chain) was seen a single time. The antigen is unknown. The source of the sample is a study of T cell responses to AZD1222 COVID-19 vaccine. Overall study findings and caveats: Spike-wide coverage was observed for vaccine-associated CD4 TCRs, with dominant responses at 160-218 and 743-854.

The CDR3 runs 13 residues. CDR1 MGHRA and CDR2 YSYEKL come from the germline V gene. V was shortened by 4 bases and J by 5 bases, with 11 bases between the two germline ends. Method: immunoSEQ multiplex PCR; TCRdb's copy keeps in-frame clones and lacks some. Here the sample spans around 26,000 clones, 88% being singletons. This specimen consisted of peripheral blood, obtained 28 days after the second AZD1222 dose. The TCR sequence derives from an adult who received the AZD1222 COVID-19 vaccine. The chain recombines TRBV4-1 with TRBJ2-5; D tentatively reads TRBD1 or TRBD2 (6 bases each). The CDR3 loop is CASSLLGGETQYF. CDR3 coding DNA: TGCGCCAGCAGCCTCCTAGGGGGGGAGACCCAGTACTTC.